This TCR beta chain stems from a study of cytomegalovirus exposure and HLA in healthy donors. The study's findings and limits: Roughly even sequencing depth across donors was the assumption behind the presence/absence analyses.

Researchers ran the PCR with 60 Vbeta and 13 Jbeta primers. Data came from immunoSEQ multiplex PCR; TCRdb stores just in-frame clones and leaves some out. The sample consists of about 130,000 clones, 77% of them appearing once. This clone came up a few times. The target antigen is unknown. The V end was cut by 3 bases, the J end by 3 bases, with 26 bases between. The CDR3 covers 20 residues. Per germline, CDR1 LNHDA and CDR2 SQIVND (reference sequence). It was healthy bone marrow donors who served as donors. V gene TRBV19 combines with J gene TRBJ1-4, with D perhaps TRBD1 (5 bases). The origin of this receptor is a male donor in good health and CMV-seronegative. The sample comprised PBMCs. CDR3: CASSIYGDGTSVGANEKLFF. The CDR3 DNA is TGTGCCAGTAGTATTTACGGGGACGGGACTTCTGTTGGAGCTAATGAAAAACTGTTTTTT.